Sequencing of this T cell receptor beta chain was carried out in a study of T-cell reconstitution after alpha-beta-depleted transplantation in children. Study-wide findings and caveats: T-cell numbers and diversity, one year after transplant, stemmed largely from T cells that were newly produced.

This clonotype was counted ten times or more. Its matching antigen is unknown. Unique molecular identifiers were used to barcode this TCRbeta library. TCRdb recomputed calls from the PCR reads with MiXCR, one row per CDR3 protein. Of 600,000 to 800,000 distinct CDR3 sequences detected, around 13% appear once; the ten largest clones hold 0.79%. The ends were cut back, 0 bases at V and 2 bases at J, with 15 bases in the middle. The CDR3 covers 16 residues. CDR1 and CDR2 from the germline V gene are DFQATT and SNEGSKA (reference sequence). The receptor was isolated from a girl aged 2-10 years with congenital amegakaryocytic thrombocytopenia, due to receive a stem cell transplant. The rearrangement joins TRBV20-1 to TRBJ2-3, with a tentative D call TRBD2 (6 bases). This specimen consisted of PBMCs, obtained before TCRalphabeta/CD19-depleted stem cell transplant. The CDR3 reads CSARDPTSRYTDTQYF. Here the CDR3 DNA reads TGCAGTGCTAGAGATCCCACTAGCCGCTACACAGATACGCAGTATTTT.